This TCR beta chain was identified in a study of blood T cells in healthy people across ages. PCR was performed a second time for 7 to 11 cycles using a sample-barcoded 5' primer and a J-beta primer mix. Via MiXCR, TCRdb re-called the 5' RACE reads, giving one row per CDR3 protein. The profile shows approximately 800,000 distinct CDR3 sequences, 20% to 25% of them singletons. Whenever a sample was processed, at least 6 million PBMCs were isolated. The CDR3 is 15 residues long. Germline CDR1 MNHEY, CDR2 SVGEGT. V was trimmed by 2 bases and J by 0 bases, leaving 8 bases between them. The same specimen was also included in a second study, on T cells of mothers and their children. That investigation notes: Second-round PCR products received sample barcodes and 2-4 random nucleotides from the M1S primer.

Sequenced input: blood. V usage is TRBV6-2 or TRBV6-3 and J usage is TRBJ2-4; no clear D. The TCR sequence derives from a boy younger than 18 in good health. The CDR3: CASSYELLAKNIQYF. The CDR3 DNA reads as TGTGCCAGCAGTTACGAGCTGCTAGCCAAAAACATTCAGTACTTC.